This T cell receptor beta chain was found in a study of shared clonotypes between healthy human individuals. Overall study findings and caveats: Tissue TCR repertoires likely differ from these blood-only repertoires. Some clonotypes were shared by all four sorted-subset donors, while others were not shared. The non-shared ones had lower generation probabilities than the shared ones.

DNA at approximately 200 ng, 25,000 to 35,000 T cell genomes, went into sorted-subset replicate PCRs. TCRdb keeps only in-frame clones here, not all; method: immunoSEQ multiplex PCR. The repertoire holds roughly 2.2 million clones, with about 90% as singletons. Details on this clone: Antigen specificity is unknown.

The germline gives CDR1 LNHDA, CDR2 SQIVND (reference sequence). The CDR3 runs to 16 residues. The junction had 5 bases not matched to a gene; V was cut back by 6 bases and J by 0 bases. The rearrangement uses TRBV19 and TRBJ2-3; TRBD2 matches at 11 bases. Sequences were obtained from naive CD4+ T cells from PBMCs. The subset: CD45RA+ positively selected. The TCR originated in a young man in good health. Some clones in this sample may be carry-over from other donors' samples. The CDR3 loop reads CASSRIAGGSTDTQYF. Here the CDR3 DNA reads TGTGCCAGTAGCAGAATAGCGGGAGGGAGCACAGATACGCAGTATTTT.